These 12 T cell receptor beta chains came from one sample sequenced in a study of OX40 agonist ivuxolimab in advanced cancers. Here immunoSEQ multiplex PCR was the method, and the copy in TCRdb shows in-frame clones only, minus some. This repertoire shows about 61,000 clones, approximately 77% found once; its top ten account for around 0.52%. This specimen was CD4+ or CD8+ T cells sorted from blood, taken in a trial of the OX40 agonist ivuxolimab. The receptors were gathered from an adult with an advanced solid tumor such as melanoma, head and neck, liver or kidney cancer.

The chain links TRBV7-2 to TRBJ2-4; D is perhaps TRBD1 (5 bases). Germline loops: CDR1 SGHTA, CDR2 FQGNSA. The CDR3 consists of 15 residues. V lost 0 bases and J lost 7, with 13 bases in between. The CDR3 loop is CASSLAGQPPNIQYF. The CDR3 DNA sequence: TGTGCCAGCAGCTTAGCGGGGCAGCCCCCGAACATTCAGTACTTC.

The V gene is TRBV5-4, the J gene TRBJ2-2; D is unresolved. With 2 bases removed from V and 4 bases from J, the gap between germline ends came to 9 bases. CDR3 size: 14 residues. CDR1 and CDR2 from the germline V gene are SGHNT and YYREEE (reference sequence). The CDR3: CASSFPGVTGELFF. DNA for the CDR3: TGTGCCAGCAGCTTTCCGGGCGTCACCGGGGAGCTGTTTTTT.

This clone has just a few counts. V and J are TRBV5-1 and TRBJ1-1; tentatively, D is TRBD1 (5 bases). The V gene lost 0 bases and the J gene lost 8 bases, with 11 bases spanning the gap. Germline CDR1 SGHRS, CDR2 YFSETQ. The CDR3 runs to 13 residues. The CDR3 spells CASSLAGRPEAFF. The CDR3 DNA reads TGCGCCAGCAGCTTGGCGGGGCGGCCAGAAGCTTTCTTT.

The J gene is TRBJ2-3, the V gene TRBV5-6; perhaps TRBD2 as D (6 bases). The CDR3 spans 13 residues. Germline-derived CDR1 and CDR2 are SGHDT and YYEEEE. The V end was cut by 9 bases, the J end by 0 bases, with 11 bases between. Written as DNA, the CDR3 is TGTGCCACCCGGAGCGGGAGCACAGATACGCAGTATTTT. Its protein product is CATRSGSTDTQYF.

The CDR3 loop is CASSVGGGEQFF. The CDR3 nucleotides read TGCGCCAGCAGTGTTGGGGGCGGTGAGCAGTTCTTC. The V gene is TRBV10-1, the J gene TRBJ2-1; D is possibly TRBD1 (6 bases). Germline V gene lookup returns CDR1 WNHNN and CDR2 SYGVQD (reference sequence). The CDR3 length is 12 residues. The V end lost 4 bases, the J end lost 9 bases, and 10 bases lay between the germline ends.

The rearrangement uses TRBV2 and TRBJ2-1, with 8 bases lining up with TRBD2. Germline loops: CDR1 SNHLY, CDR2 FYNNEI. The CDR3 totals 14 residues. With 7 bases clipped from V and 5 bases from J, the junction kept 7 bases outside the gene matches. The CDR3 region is CASTTSGYDNEQFF. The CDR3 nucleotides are TGTGCCAGCACCACTAGCGGATATGACAATGAGCAGTTCTTC.

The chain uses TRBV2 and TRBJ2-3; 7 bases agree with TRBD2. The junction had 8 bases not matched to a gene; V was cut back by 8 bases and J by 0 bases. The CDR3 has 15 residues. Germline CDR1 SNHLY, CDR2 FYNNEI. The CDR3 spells CASGELATSTDTQYF. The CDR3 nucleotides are TGTGCCAGCGGCGAACTAGCGACCAGCACAGATACGCAGTATTTT.

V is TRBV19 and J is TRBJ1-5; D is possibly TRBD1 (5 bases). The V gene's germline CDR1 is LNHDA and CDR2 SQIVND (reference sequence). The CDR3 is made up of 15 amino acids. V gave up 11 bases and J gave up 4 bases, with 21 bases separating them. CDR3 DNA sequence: TGTGCCCAAAGCCGGGGGGGAAATGGAAATCAGCCCCAGCATTTT. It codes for CAQSRGGNGNQPQHF.

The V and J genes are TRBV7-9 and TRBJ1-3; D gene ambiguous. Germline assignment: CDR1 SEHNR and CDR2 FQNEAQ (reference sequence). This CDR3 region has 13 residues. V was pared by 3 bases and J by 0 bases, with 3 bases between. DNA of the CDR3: TGTGCCAGCAGCTTCTTCTCTGGAAACACCATATATTTT. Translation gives CASSFFSGNTIYF.

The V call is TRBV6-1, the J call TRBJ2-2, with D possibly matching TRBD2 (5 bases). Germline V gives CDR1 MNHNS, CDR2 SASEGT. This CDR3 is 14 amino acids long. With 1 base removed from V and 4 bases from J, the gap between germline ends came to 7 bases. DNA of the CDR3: TGTGCCAGCAGTGAAGTAGGGAGCACCGGGGAGCTGTTTTTT. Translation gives CASSEVGSTGELFF.

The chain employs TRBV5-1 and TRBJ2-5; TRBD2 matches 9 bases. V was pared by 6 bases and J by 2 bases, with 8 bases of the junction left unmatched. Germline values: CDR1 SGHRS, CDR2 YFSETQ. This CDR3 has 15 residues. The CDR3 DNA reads TGCGCCAGCAATGGCGGGAGGGGAACTCAAGAGACCCAGTACTTC. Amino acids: CASNGGRGTQETQYF.

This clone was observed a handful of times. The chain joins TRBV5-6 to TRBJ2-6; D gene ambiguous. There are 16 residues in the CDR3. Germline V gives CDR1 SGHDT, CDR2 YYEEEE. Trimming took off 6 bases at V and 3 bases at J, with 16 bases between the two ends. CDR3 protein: CASTPTGLGGANVLTF. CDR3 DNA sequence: TGTGCCAGCACACCAACGGGTCTCGGTGGGGCCAACGTCCTGACTTTC.